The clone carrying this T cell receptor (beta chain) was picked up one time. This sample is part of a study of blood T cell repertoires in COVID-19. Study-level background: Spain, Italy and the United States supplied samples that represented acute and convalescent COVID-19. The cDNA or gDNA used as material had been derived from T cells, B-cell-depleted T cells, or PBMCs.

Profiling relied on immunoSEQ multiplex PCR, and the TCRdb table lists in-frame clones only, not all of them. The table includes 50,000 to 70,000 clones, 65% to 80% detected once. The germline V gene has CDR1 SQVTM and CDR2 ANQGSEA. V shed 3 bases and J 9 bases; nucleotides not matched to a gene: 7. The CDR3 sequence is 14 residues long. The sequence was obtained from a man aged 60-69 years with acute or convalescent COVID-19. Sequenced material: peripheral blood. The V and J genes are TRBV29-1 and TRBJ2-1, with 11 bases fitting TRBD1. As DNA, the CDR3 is TGCAGCGTTGAGCTGGGACAGGGGGGAATTGAGCAGTTCTTC. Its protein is CSVELGQGGIEQFF.